This TCR beta chain comes out of a study of shared clonotypes between healthy human individuals (dated by TCRdb to 2018 to 2021). Context from the whole study: A few men and two women, aged 18 to 49 years, made up the cohort. For each donor, CD4 naive and CD4 memory were each given three plates, CD8 naive was given two plates, and CD8 memory was given one plate. To estimate repertoire size and how much clonotypes are shared between individuals, the study performed deep sequencing of blood TCR repertoires from roughly five healthy adults. Different laboratories and diverse techniques were used to prepare libraries and sequence TCR repertoires, to increase sequencing depth and limit assay-specific biases. Each donor's leukapheresis produced roughly between roughly 0.85 and 9 billion PBMCs. Study-wide conclusions, independent of this receptor: Sampling was restricted to blood, and TCR repertoires in tissues likely differ from the TCR repertoires found in blood. Higher generation probabilities were observed for clonotypes shared by all four sorted-subset donors than for non-shared clonotypes. Pairwise subsampling indicated that sequencing depth was expected to affect the degree of clonotype sharing among donors. Incomplete sequencing was indicated by rarefaction of sorted-subset datasets, despite the large sequencing depth. Because the study included only a small number of donors, the genetic and exposure-history diversity represented was limited. Estimated clonotype richness was generally larger for naive than for memory subsets. When several donors were compared, the shared fraction of clonotypes was around 5.1% for naive CD4, more than 3% for naive CD8, about 2.4% for memory CD4, and 0.3% to 0.5% for memory CD8.

Using the deep immunoSEQ assay, TCR CDR3 regions were amplified from genomic DNA by multiplex PCR. Genomic DNA extracted from each cell subset was distributed evenly over all wells of several immunoSEQ 96-well plates, and each plate served as one replicate. For sorted subsets, about 220 ng of genomic DNA, equivalent to around 29,000 T cell genomes, went into each replicate PCR. Purified libraries were measured with a Qubit 3.0 fluorometer, size-checked on a Bioanalyzer 2100, and measured again with the KAPA Library Quantification kit. Each immunoSEQ 96-well plate was sequenced on its own single-read 150-cycle Illumina NextSeq 550 flow cell. The paper's data handling went like this. Because the immunoSEQ output held only junctional sequences and lacked quality scores, the filtering could not match the filtering applied to full-length reads. To assign V/J genes and CDR3, sequences were annotated against IMGT germline references using PyIR, a Python wrapper for IgBLAST v1.9. Reads were removed for weak V/J assignments (E-value above 1e-6), missing CDR3, stop codons, out-of-frame junctions, or ambiguous translated residues. V3J clonotypes were defined as sequences sharing the same inferred V gene, J gene, and CDR3 amino acid sequence. Percentage overlap between repertoires was calculated by dividing the number of shared unique clonotypes by the size of the smaller repertoire. Repertoire richness was assessed with RTK rarefaction, the Chao1 estimator, and Recon v2.1 estimates of unobserved clonotypes. OLGA was used to compute generation probabilities for all TCRbeta clonotypes that the gDNA method yielded from four donors. Here the immuneACCESS table is served through TCRdb, limited to in-frame sequences with V and J called. Missing clones are a known gap in these copies; in checked studies unresolved V genes cover under half, and the rest lacks a known reason. Clone size and V and J calls were adopted from that table, with D and trimming inferred from the DNA. In all, the sample holds about 2,200,000 clones, and roughly 91% of those were seen once. The top ten clones comprise 1.7% of the sample.

In regard to this clone: What antigen it recognizes has not been identified. The record has no base qualities; no much larger clone is one base away. Within the sample, other DNA sequences also encode this same CDR3.

The cysteine opens and the phenylalanine closes a CDR3 of 15 amino acids. Only the CDR3 portion is preserved as DNA: 45 bases, with reading frame beginning at the first base. For this chain, trimming is 5 bases at the V end and 2 bases at the J end, and the number of junction bases without a gene match is 3. Reading the germline V gene gives CDR1 SGHVS and CDR2 FQNEAQ. CD8 naive samples were obtained by positive selection for CCR7 among CD45RO-negative cells, yielding a CD45RA+CCR7+ population from which TemRA cells were excluded. Donors were healthy HIV-negative adults with no recently reported acute infections or vaccinations. Every donor was a Caucasian adult living in Nashville, Tennessee, USA. After blood collection by leukapheresis, PBMCs were isolated using Ficoll-Histopaque density gradient centrifugation and then cryopreserved in the vapor phase of liquid nitrogen. Purity and quantity of every magnetically sorted T cell population were checked by analytical flow cytometry. Genomic DNA was isolated from every sorted fraction and measured by UV absorbance on a Nanodrop 2000c.

The source of this sequence is a man aged 18 to 35 in good health. Some clones in this sample may be carry-over from other donors' samples. Sequenced sample: naive CD8+ T cells from PBMCs. The cell subset or site label, read with the paper, signifies: CD45RA+CCR7+. The rearranged chain carries TRBV7-8 and TRBJ2-7, and 13 bases in between align with TRBD2. This receptor has the CDR3 CASSPGLAGPYEQYF. The sequence in DNA is TGTGCCAGCAGCCCGGGACTAGCGGGGCCCTACGAGCAGTACTTC.